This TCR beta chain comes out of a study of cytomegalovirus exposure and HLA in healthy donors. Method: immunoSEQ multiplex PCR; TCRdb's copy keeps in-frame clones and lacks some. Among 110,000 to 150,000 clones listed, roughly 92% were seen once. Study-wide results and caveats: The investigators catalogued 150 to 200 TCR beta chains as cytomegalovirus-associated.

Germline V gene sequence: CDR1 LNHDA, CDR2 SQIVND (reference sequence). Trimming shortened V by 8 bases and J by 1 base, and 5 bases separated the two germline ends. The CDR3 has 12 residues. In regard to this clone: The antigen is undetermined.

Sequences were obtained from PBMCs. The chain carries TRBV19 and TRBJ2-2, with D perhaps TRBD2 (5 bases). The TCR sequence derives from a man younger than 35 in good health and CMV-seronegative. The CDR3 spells CASRENTGELFF. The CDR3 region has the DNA TGTGCCAGTCGGGAGAACACCGGGGAGCTGTTTTTT. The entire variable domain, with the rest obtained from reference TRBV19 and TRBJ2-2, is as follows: DGGITQSPKYLFRKEGQNVTLSCEQNLNHDAMYWYRQDPGQGLRLIYYSQIVNDFQKGDIAEGYSVSREKKESFPLTVTSAQKNPTAFYLCASRENTGELFFGEGSRLTVL.